This entry features one T cell receptor (beta chain) sequence. Here immunoSEQ multiplex PCR was the method, and the copy in TCRdb shows in-frame clones only, minus some. The sample contains 80,000 or so clones, 81% of which appear only once. This record comes from a study of technical replicates of blood from a few donors. The CDR3 extends over 14 amino acids. Germline-derived CDR1 and CDR2 are GTSNPN and SVGIG (reference sequence). Unmatched junction bases numbered 2, after V lost 3 bases and J lost 7 bases. This TCR came from a human donor in good health. Some clones in this sample may be carry-over from other donors' samples. Material: PBMCs. The chain recombines TRBV30 with TRBJ2-1; 14 bases agree with TRBD2. CDR3 nucleotide sequence: TGTGCCTGGAGGGGACTAGCGGGAGTTAATGAGCAGTTCTTC. This encodes CAWRGLAGVNEQFF.